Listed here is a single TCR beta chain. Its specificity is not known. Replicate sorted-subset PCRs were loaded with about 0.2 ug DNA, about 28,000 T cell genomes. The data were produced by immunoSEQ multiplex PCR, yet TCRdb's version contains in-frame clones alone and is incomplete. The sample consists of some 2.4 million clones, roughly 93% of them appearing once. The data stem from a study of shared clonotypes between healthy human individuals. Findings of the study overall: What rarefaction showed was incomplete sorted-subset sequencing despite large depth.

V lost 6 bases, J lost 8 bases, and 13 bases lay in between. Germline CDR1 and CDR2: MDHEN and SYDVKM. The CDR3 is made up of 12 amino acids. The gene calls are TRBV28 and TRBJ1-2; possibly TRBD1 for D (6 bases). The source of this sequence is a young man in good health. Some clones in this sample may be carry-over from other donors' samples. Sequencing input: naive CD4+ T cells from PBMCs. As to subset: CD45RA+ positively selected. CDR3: CASREDRWGYTF. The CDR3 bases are TGTGCCAGCAGGGAGGACAGATGGGGCTACACCTTC.